These T cell receptor beta chains were read from a single sample in a study of cytomegalovirus exposure and HLA in healthy donors. The protocol was immunoSEQ multiplex PCR, while the TCRdb copy is restricted to in-frame clones and leaves out a portion. The top ten hold 2% of the sample, which has some 130,000 clones, 77% seen once. The sample was PBMCs. These receptors were collected from a man aged 30 to 45 in good health and CMV-seronegative. The CDR3 runs from the conserved cysteine through the conserved F or W. The order of the fields is D gene, clone size, J gene, V gene, CDR3 protein, CDR3 DNA. D genes are given only for firm matches. Size is omitted from some rows. Given values are once, few, many or a class for expanded clones.

D: NA
size: NA
J: TRBJ2-2
V: TRBV29-1
CDR3: CSVLIQRDTGELFF
DNA: TGCAGCGTTCTTATCCAGCGTGACACCGGGGAGCTGTTTTTT

D: NA
size: NA
J: TRBJ1-1
V: TRBV2
CDR3: CARETGNTEAFF
DNA: TGTGCCAGAGAGACAGGGAACACTGAAGCTTTCTTT

D: TRBD1
size: NA
J: TRBJ2-5
V: TRBV5-1
CDR3: CASSLTRDRDQETQYF
DNA: TGCGCCAGCAGCTTGACCCGGGACAGAGACCAAGAGACCCAGTACTTC

D: TRBD1
size: few
J: TRBJ2-7
V: TRBV27
CDR3: CASRAGTGTYEQYF
DNA: TGTGCCAGCAGAGCCGGGACAGGGACCTACGAGCAGTACTTC

D: NA
size: NA
J: TRBJ1-1
V: TRBV18
CDR3: CASSPEGRTEAFF
DNA: TGTGCCAGCTCACCGGAAGGGAGAACTGAAGCTTTCTTT

D: NA
size: NA
J: TRBJ2-3
V: TRBV5-1
CDR3: CASRGGGSSTDTQYF
DNA: TGCGCCAGCCGAGGTGGGGGGTCTAGCACAGATACGCAGTATTTT

D: NA
size: NA
J: TRBJ2-3
V: TRBV9
CDR3: CASSVASGYSTDTQYF
DNA: TGTGCCAGCAGCGTAGCGAGCGGATACAGCACAGATACGCAGTATTTT

D: NA
size: NA
J: TRBJ2-7
V: TRBV5-4
CDR3: CASSPEYGATEQYF
DNA: TGTGCCAGCAGCCCCGAGTATGGGGCTACCGAGCAGTACTTC

D: TRBD2
size: NA
J: TRBJ2-1
V: TRBV5-4
CDR3: CASSLGGGYNEQFF
DNA: TGTGCCAGCAGCCTAGGCGGGGGGTACAATGAGCAGTTCTTC

D: TRBD1
size: NA
J: TRBJ2-2
V: TRBV19
CDR3: CASWTGGNTGELFF
DNA: TGTGCCAGTTGGACAGGGGGGAACACCGGGGAGCTGTTTTTT

D: TRBD1
size: NA
J: TRBJ2-1
V: TRBV10-3
CDR3: CAISKTGQGMDEQFF
DNA: TGTGCCATCAGCAAAACCGGACAGGGGATGGATGAGCAGTTCTTC

D: NA
size: NA
J: TRBJ2-7
V: TRBV18
CDR3: CASSQDRTYEQYF
DNA: TGTGCCAGCTCACAGGACAGAACCTACGAGCAGTACTTC

D: NA
size: NA
J: TRBJ2-1
V: TRBV20-1
CDR3: CSAGGYEQFF
DNA: TGCAGTGCTGGCGGATACGAGCAGTTCTTC

D: TRBD2
size: NA
J: TRBJ2-7
V: TRBV28
CDR3: CASTQLAGAFYEQYF
DNA: TGTGCCAGCACCCAACTAGCGGGAGCTTTCTACGAGCAGTACTTC

D: TRBD2
size: NA
J: TRBJ2-3
V: TRBV5-1
CDR3: CASSLGAAGGDTQYF
DNA: TGCGCCAGCAGCTTAGGGGCCGCGGGAGGAGATACGCAGTATTTT

D: NA
size: NA
J: TRBJ2-7
V: TRBV7-9
CDR3: CASSSGISYEQYF
DNA: TGTGCCAGCAGCTCGGGGATCTCCTACGAGCAGTACTTC

D: NA
size: NA
J: TRBJ2-7
V: TRBV21-1
CDR3: CASSRRTCSYEQYF
DNA: TGTGCCAGCAGCCGACGGACTTGCTCCTACGAGCAGTACTTC

D: NA
size: NA
J: TRBJ1-5
V: TRBV27
CDR3: CASSFERSNQPQHF
DNA: TGTGCCAGCAGTTTTGAGAGGAGCAATCAGCCCCAGCATTTT

D: NA
size: NA
J: TRBJ2-5
V: TRBV11-2
CDR3: CASSSLRGPYETQYF
DNA: TGTGCCAGCAGCTCGCTCAGGGGTCCGTACGAGACCCAGTACTTC

D: NA
size: NA
J: TRBJ2-7
V: TRBV30
CDR3: CAWKEGRGYSYEQYF
DNA: TGTGCCTGGAAGGAAGGCAGAGGATACTCCTACGAGCAGTACTTC

D: NA
size: NA
J: TRBJ1-1
V: TRBV30
CDR3: CAWSFTRQAFF
DNA: TGTGCCTGGAGTTTTACGCGCCAAGCTTTCTTT

D: TRBD2
size: once
J: TRBJ2-2
V: TRBV7-9
CDR3: CASSPLGGRHTGELFF
DNA: TGTGCCAGCAGCCCCCTGGGGGGGAGGCACACCGGGGAGCTGTTTTTT

D: TRBD2
size: once
J: TRBJ2-5
V: TRBV5-1
CDR3: CASSDLRGLQETQYF
DNA: TGCGCCAGCAGTGATTTAAGGGGACTACAAGAGACCCAGTACTTC

D: TRBD1
size: NA
J: TRBJ2-7
V: TRBV10-1
CDR3: CASSGLDRGEQYF
DNA: TGCGCCAGCAGTGGCCTCGACAGGGGCGAGCAGTACTTC

D: TRBD1
size: NA
J: TRBJ2-7
V: TRBV29-1
CDR3: CSGGQGNEQYF
DNA: TGCAGCGGGGGACAGGGAAACGAGCAGTACTTC

D: TRBD1
size: NA
J: TRBJ1-2
V: TRBV5-1
CDR3: CASSLEGQGNPLYGYTF
DNA: TGCGCCAGCAGCTTGGAAGGACAGGGGAATCCCCTCTATGGCTACACCTTC

D: TRBD2
size: NA
J: TRBJ2-7
V: TRBV11-2
CDR3: CASSPHSGLAGVSEQYF
DNA: TGTGCCAGCAGCCCCCACTCAGGACTAGCGGGAGTTTCCGAGCAGTACTTC

D: NA
size: NA
J: TRBJ1-6
V: TRBV6-4
CDR3: CASSEAGNSPLHF
DNA: TGTGCCAGCAGTGAGGCAGGAAATTCACCCCTCCACTTT

D: NA
size: NA
J: TRBJ2-3
V: TRBV2
CDR3: CASSERPLHLRTDTQYF
DNA: TGTGCCAGCAGTGAGAGGCCACTTCACCTCCGCACAGATACGCAGTATTTT

D: TRBD1
size: NA
J: TRBJ2-5
V: TRBV7-7
CDR3: CASSLDRQGWETQYF
DNA: TGTGCTAGCAGCTTGGATAGACAGGGTTGGGAGACCCAGTACTTC

D: TRBD2
size: NA
J: TRBJ2-3
V: TRBV2
CDR3: CASSVTSGASTDTQYF
DNA: TGTGCCAGCAGTGTGACTAGCGGGGCTAGCACAGATACGCAGTATTTT

D: NA
size: NA
J: TRBJ1-2
V: TRBV11-2
CDR3: CASGWASYGYTF
DNA: TGTGCCAGCGGCTGGGCCTCCTATGGCTACACCTTC

D: TRBD2
size: NA
J: TRBJ2-5
V: TRBV9
CDR3: CASSPQLAGRETQYF
DNA: TGTGCCAGCAGCCCCCAACTAGCGGGACGGGAGACCCAGTACTTC

D: NA
size: NA
J: TRBJ2-4
V: TRBV19
CDR3: CASSIRQNPQYF
DNA: TGTGCCAGTAGTATTCGACAGAACCCTCAGTACTTC